One and the same sample provided the 10 T cell receptor beta chains below, sequenced in a study of cytomegalovirus exposure and HLA in healthy donors. Vbeta (60) and Jbeta (13) primers were used in the PCR. Libraries were prepared by immunoSEQ multiplex PCR; TCRdb keeps only in-frame clonotypes and omits some of them. This table holds about 140,000 clones, just under 85% found once. The sequencing sample was made of PBMCs. The receptor set was obtained from a young man in good health and CMV-seropositive.

The J gene is TRBJ2-7, the V gene TRBV18, with 10 bases identical to TRBD2. Trimming removed 8 bases from V and 6 bases from J; junction bases left unmatched: 16. Germline V CDR1 and CDR2: KGHSH, LQKENI. The CDR3 contains 16 residues. The CDR3 region is CASALSPLAGDLEQYF. CDR3 in DNA: TGTGCCAGCGCCCTCTCACCGCTAGCGGGAGATCTCGAGCAGTACTTC.

The V gene is TRBV5-5, the J gene TRBJ1-5; TRBD1 aligns across 9 bases. With V trimmed by 5 bases and J by 2 bases, 5 bases remained unmatched. The germline V gene has CDR1 SGHKS and CDR2 YYEKEE (reference sequence). The CDR3 length is 15 residues. In nucleotides, the CDR3 is TGTGCCAGCAGACAGGACAGGGGAGGCAATCAGCCCCAGCATTTT. Its translation: CASRQDRGGNQPQHF.

The chain uses TRBV6-1 and TRBJ1-5; 8 positions agree with TRBD1. J was trimmed by 5 bases and V by 5 bases; bases with no gene match: 8. The CDR3 contains 15 residues. From germline, CDR1 is MNHNS and CDR2 SASEGT. In DNA, the CDR3 is TGTGCCAGCAGTAGGGACAGGCAGCCGGATCAGCCCCAGCATTTT. Its protein product is CASSRDRQPDQPQHF.

The rearrangement uses TRBV2 and TRBJ1-6; a possible D gene is TRBD1 (6 bases). CDR1 is SNHLY, CDR2 FYNNEI, per germline. The CDR3 totals 16 residues. V gave up 6 bases and J gave up 2 bases, with 14 bases separating them. The CDR3 spells CASRLTRDTYNSPLHF. The CDR3 nucleotides read TGTGCCAGCAGATTGACCAGGGACACCTATAATTCACCCCTCCACTTT. Complete variable domain (other parts from reference TRBV2 and TRBJ1-6): EPEVTQTPSHQVTQMGQEVILRCVPISNHLYFYWYRQILGQKVEFLVSFYNNEISEKSEIFDDQFSVERPDGSNFTLKIRSTKLEDSAMYFCASRLTRDTYNSPLHFGNGTRLTVT.

The rearrangement uses TRBV4-1 and TRBJ2-7; TRBD2 aligns across 11 bases. CDR3 length: 18 amino acids. Germline V gene data show CDR1 as MGHRA and CDR2 as YSYEKL. V dropped 4 bases and J dropped 3; count of bases not matched to a gene: 14. CDR3 in amino acids: CASSLRTPTSGGLYEQYF. The CDR3 bases are TGCGCCAGCAGCCTCCGGACCCCAACTAGCGGGGGCCTCTACGAGCAGTACTTC.

This clone has only a few counts. The chain carries TRBV2 and TRBJ1-5, with D possibly being TRBD1 (6 bases). The CDR3 covers 15 residues. The germline V gene has CDR1 SNHLY and CDR2 FYNNEI. V was shortened by 3 bases and J by 4 bases, with 13 bases between the two germline ends. CDR3 loop: CASSEQGTKNQPQHF. CDR3 bases: TGTGCCAGCAGTGAGCAAGGGACAAAAAATCAGCCCCAGCATTTT.

The chain links TRBV19 to TRBJ2-5, with 7 positions matching TRBD1. The germline V gene encodes CDR1 LNHDA and CDR2 SQIVND (reference sequence). This CDR3 contains 14 residues. The V segment lost 7 bases and the J segment 4 bases; nucleotides outside the gene matches: 9. Written as DNA, the CDR3 is TGTGCCAGTAAACCAGGGGGACAACTAGAGACCCAGTACTTC. Protein product: CASKPGGQLETQYF.

The J gene is TRBJ1-2, the V gene TRBV5-4; TRBD1 is a possible D gene (5 bases). V lost 0 bases, J lost 8 bases, and 11 bases lay in between. This CDR3 comprises 13 residues. CDR1 is SGHNT and CDR2 is YYREEE in the germline V gene (reference sequence). CDR3 nucleotides: TGTGCCAGCAGCTTGGAACAGGTGCGGGGCTACACCTTC. Translating it yields CASSLEQVRGYTF.

The chain carries TRBV4-1 and TRBJ2-2, with TRBD1 matching 9 bases. The CDR3 covers 14 residues. The V gene's germline CDR1 is MGHRA and CDR2 YSYEKL. With V trimmed by 6 bases and J by 5 bases, 4 bases remained unmatched. CDR3 protein: CASRHGQGTGELFF. In DNA, the CDR3 is TGCGCCAGCAGACACGGACAGGGGACCGGGGAGCTGTTTTTT.

The rearrangement joins TRBV6-6 to TRBJ1-3, with D unresolved. V lost 0 bases, J lost 3 bases, and 12 bases lay in between. CDR3 length: 16 residues. Germline V gives CDR1 MNHNY, CDR2 SVGAGI (reference sequence). CDR3 in DNA: TGTGCCAGCAGTTACTCGAGGGCGGGGAGTGGAAACACCATATATTTT. Protein: CASSYSRAGSGNTIYF.